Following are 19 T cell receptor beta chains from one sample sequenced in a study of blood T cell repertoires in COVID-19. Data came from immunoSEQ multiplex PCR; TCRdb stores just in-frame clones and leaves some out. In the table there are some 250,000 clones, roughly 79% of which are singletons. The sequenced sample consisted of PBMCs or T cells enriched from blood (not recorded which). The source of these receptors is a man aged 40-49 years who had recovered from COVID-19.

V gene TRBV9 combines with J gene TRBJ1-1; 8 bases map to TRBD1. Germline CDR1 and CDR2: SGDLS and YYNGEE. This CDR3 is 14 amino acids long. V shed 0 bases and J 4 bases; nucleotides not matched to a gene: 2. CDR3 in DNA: TGTGCCAGCAGCGTAGTGCAGGGGGCCACTGAAGCTTTCTTT. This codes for CASSVVQGATEAFF.

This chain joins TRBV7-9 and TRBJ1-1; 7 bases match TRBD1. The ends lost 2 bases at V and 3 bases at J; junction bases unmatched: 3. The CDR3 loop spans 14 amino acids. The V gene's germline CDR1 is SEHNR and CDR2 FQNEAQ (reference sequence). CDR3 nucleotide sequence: TGTGCCAGCAGCTTATATCAGGGGGACACTGAAGCTTTCTTT. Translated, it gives CASSLYQGDTEAFF.

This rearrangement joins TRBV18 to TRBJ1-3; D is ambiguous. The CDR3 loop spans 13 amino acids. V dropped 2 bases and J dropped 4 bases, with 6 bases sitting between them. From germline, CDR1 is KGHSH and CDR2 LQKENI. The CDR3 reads CASSPSGGNTIYF. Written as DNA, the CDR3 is TGTGCCAGCTCACCATCGGGGGGAAACACCATATATTTT.

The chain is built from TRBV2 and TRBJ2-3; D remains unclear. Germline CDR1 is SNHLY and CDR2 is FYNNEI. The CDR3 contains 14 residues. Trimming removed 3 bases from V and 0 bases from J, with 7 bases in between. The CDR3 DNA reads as TGTGCCAGCAGTGAGAGGCGGAGCACAGATACGCAGTATTTT. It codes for CASSERRSTDTQYF.

CDR3 sequence reads: CASSIGGFGNTIYF. CDR3 in DNA: TGTGCCAGTAGTATCGGGGGTTTTGGAAACACCATATATTTT. The chain uses TRBV19 and TRBJ1-3, with D perhaps matching TRBD1 (5 bases). Looked up from germline, CDR1 is LNHDA and CDR2 is SQIVND (reference sequence). The V end lost 3 bases, the J end lost 3 bases, and 9 bases lay between the germline ends. This CDR3 region has 14 residues.

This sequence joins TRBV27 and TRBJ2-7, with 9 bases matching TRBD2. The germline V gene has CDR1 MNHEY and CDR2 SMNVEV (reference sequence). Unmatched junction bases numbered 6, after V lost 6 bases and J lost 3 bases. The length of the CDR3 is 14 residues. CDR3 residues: CASRGGRAFYEQYF. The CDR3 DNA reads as TGTGCCAGCAGGGGCGGGAGGGCCTTCTACGAGCAGTACTTC.

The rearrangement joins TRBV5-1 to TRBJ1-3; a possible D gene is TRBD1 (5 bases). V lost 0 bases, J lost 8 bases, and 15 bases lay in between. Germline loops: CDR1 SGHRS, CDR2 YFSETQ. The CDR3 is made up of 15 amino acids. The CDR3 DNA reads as TGCGCCAGCAGCTTGGAACCCCGCCCGGGGGACACCATATATTTT. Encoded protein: CASSLEPRPGDTIYF.

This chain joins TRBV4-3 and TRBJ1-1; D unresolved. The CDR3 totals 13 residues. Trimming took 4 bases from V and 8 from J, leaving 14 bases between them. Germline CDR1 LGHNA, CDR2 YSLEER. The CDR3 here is CASSPQLGQEAFF. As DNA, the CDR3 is TGCGCCAGCAGCCCCCAGCTGGGCCAGGAAGCTTTCTTT.

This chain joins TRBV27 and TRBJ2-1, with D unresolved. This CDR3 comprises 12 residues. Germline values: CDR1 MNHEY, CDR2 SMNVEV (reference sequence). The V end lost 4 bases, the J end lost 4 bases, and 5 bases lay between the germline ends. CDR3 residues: CASSSLYNEQFF. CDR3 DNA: TGTGCCAGCAGTTCACTTTACAATGAGCAGTTCTTC.

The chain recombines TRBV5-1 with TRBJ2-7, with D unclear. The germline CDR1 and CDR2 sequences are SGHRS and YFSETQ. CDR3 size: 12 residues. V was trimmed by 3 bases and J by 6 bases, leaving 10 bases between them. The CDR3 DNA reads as TGCGCCAGCAGCTCCTCGGGTGGCGAGCAGTACTTC. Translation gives CASSSSGGEQYF.

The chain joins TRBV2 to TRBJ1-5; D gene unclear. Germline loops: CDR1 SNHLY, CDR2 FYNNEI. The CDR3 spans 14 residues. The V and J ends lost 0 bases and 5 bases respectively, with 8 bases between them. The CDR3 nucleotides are TGTGCCAGCAGTGAAGCGTACAGAGATCAGCCCCAGCATTTT. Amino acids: CASSEAYRDQPQHF. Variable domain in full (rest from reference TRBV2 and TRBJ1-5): EPEVTQTPSHQVTQMGQEVILRCVPISNHLYFYWYRQILGQKVEFLVSFYNNEISEKSEIFDDQFSVERPDGSNFTLKIRSTKLEDSAMYFCASSEAYRDQPQHFGDGTRLSIL.

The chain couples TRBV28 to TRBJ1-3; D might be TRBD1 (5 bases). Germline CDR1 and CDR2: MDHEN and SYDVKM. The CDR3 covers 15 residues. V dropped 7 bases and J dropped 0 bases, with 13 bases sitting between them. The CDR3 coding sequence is TGTGCCAGCAATTTGGGGGGGAGCTCTGGAAACACCATATATTTT. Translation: CASNLGGSSGNTIYF.

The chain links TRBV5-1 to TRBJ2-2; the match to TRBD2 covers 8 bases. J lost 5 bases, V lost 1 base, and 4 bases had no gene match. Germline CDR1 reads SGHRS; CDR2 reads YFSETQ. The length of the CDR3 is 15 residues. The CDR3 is CASSLLGGRTGELFF. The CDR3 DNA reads TGCGCCAGCAGCTTGCTGGGCGGGAGGACCGGGGAGCTGTTTTTT. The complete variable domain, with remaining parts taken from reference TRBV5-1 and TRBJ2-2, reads KAGVTQTPRYLIKTRGQQVTLSCSPISGHRSVSWYQQTPGQGLQFLFEYFSETQRNKGNFPGRFSGRQFSNSRSEMNVSTLELGDSALYLCASSLLGGRTGELFFGEGSRLTVL.

CDR3 residues: CASRSGQGEETQYF. CDR3 coding DNA: TGCGCCAGCAGGTCGGGACAGGGGGAAGAGACCCAGTACTTC. This rearrangement joins TRBV5-1 to TRBJ2-5, with TRBD1 matching over 11 bases. Germline V gives CDR1 SGHRS, CDR2 YFSETQ. The CDR3 has 14 residues. Trimming removed 5 bases from V and 3 bases from J; junction bases left unmatched: 3.

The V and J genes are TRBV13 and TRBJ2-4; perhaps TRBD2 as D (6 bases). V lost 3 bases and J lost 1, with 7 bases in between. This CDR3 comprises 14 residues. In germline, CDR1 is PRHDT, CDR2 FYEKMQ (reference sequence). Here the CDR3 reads CASSFRGAKNIQYF. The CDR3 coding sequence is TGTGCCAGCAGCTTTCGGGGGGCCAAAAACATTCAGTACTTC.

This CDR3 reads CASSRGGAWYEQYF. The CDR3 DNA reads TGTGCCAGCTCCCGAGGGGGGGCGTGGTACGAGCAGTACTTC. V and J are TRBV18 and TRBJ2-7; D is perhaps TRBD2 (7 bases). CDR3 length equals 14 residues. Germline CDR1 and CDR2: KGHSH and LQKENI. The V end lost 6 bases, the J end lost 4 bases, and 16 bases lay between the germline ends.

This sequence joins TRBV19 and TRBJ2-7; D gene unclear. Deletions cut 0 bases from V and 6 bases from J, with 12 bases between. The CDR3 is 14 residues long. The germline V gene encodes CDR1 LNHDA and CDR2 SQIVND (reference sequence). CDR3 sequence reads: CASSIDHRTGEQYF. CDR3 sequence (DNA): TGTGCCAGTAGTATAGATCATCGTACTGGCGAGCAGTACTTC. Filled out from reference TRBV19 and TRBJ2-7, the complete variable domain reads DGGITQSPKYLFRKEGQNVTLSCEQNLNHDAMYWYRQDPGQGLRLIYYSQIVNDFQKGDIAEGYSVSREKKESFPLTVTSAQKNPTAFYLCASSIDHRTGEQYFGPGTRLTVT.

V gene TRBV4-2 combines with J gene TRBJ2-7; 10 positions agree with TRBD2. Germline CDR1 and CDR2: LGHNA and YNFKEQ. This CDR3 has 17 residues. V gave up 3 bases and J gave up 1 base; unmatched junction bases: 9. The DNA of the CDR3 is TGTGCCAGCAGCCAGGATAGCGGGGGGTCTAGGTCCTACGAGCAGTACTTC. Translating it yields CASSQDSGGSRSYEQYF.

CDR3 DNA: TGCGCCAGCAGCTTGCGGGTAGCGGGGTACAATGAGCAGTTCTTC. This translates into CASSLRVAGYNEQFF. This sequence joins TRBV5-1 and TRBJ2-1; 8 bases agree with TRBD2. V shed 1 base, J shed 4 bases, and the junction held 4 bases outside the gene matches. The CDR3 is 15 amino acids. Germline CDR1 SGHRS, CDR2 YFSETQ. Filled out from reference TRBV5-1 and TRBJ2-1, the complete variable domain reads KAGVTQTPRYLIKTRGQQVTLSCSPISGHRSVSWYQQTPGQGLQFLFEYFSETQRNKGNFPGRFSGRQFSNSRSEMNVSTLELGDSALYLCASSLRVAGYNEQFFGPGTRLTVL.